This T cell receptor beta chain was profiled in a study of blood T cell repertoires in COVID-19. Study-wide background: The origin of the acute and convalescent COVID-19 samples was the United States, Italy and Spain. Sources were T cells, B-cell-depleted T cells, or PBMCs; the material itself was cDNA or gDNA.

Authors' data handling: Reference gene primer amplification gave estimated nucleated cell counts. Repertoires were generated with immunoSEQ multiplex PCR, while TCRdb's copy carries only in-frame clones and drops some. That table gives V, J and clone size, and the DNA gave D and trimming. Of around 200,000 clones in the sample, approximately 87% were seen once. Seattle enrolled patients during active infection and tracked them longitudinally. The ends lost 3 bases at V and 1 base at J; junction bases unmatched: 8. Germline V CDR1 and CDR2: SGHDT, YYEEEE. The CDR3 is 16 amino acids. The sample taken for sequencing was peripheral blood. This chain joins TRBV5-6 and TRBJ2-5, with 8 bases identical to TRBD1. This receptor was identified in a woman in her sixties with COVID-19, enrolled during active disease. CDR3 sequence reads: CASSWGTGSLQETQYF. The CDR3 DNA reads TGTGCCAGCAGCTGGGGGACAGGTTCCCTCCAAGAGACCCAGTACTTC.